The present entry profiles one TCR beta chain with its context. What it binds is not known. The sample is drawn from a study of Graves' ophthalmopathy and Graves' hyperthyroidism. Across the whole study: Peripheral blood was collected at initial diagnosis, before any treatment.

CDR3 regions of TCR beta were amplified from RNA transcripts. RT-PCR in the first round used HTBI primers; a second-round multiplex PCR followed. One entry per CDR3 protein, called by TCRdb with MiXCR from the multiplex PCR reads. The sample has about 370,000 distinct CDR3 sequences; 15% to 20% are singletons. Study-wide results and limits: Ophthalmopathy progression prediction by the model yielded a sensitivity of roughly 67% and a specificity of 72% to 75%.

Looked up from germline, CDR1 is DFQATT and CDR2 is SNEGSKA (reference sequence). The CDR3 sequence is 15 residues long. V lost 4 bases and J lost 3; bases outside the gene matches: 10. CAS ≥3, NOSPECS ≥4, moderate-to-severe activity and duration under 3 months marked donors with ophthalmopathy. Exclusion covered patients with other autoimmune diseases or uncontrolled infections (as well as pregnancy or lactation). The sequence came from a young woman with Graves' ophthalmopathy. The J gene is TRBJ1-2, the V gene TRBV20-1; 8 nucleotides match TRBD1. The sample consisted of peripheral blood. The CDR3 sequence: CSAKLRDRWDYGYTF. CDR3 bases: TGCAGTGCTAAACTCCGGGACAGGTGGGACTATGGCTACACCTTC.